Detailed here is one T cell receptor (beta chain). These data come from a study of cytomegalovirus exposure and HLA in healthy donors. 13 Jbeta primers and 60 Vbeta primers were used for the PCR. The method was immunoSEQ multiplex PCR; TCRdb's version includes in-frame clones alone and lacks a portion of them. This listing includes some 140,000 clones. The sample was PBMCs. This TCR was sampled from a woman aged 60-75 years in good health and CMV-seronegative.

For the CDR3, the DNA is TGTGCCAGCAGCTTGACCGGACAGCTTCAAGAGACCCAGTACTTC. This encodes CASSLTGQLQETQYF. The V gene is TRBV7-2, the J gene TRBJ2-5; tentative D call: TRBD1 (6 bases). Germline loops: CDR1 SGHTA, CDR2 FQGNSA. The CDR3 is made up of 15 amino acids. V was trimmed by 3 bases and J by 2 bases, leaving 13 bases between them.